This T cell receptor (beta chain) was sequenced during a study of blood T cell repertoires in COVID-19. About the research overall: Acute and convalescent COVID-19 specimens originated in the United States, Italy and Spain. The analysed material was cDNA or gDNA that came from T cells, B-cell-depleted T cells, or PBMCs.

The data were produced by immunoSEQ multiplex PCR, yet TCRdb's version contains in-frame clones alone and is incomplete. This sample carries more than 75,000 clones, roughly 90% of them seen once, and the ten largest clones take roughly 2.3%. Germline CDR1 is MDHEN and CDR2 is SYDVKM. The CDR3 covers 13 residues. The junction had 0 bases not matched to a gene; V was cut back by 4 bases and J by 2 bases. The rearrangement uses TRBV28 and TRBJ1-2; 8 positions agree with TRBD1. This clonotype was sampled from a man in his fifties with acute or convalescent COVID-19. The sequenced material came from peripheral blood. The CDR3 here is CASSSGGNYGYTF. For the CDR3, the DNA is TGTGCCAGCAGTTCAGGGGGCAACTATGGCTACACCTTC.